These 26 T cell receptor beta chains came from one sample sequenced in a study of graft-versus-host responses after intestinal transplantation. Generated by immunoSEQ multiplex PCR, the TCRdb table keeps only in-frame clones and is missing some. The sample includes about 89,000 clones, 91% of them seen just once. These receptors' targets are unknown. The sample consisted of unstimulated CD4+ T cells sorted from spleen or lymph node cells, taken before intestinal transplant. Every receptor here comes from a human donor who received an intestinal transplant.

V and J are TRBV6-5 and TRBJ1-2; D may be TRBD1 (6 bases). Trimming cost V 0 bases and J 4 bases, with 15 bases left between them. This CDR3 region has 16 residues. Per the germline V gene, CDR1 is MNHEY and CDR2 is SVGAGI. The CDR3 spells CASSYSTGHWAYGYTF. For the CDR3, the DNA is TGTGCCAGCAGTTACTCTACAGGGCACTGGGCCTATGGCTACACCTTC.

The rearrangement links TRBV30 to TRBJ1-3, with D perhaps TRBD1 (6 bases). V lost 2 bases and J lost 0, with 17 bases in between. This CDR3 spans 17 amino acids. Germline lookup yields CDR1 GTSNPN and CDR2 SVGIG (reference sequence). CDR3 loop: CAWSSRGGLTSGNTIYF. The CDR3 nucleotides are TGTGCCTGGAGTTCAAGGGGGGGGTTGACCTCTGGAAACACCATATATTTT.

This chain joins TRBV5-1 and TRBJ2-1, with D perhaps matching TRBD2 (5 bases). Germline V gene data show CDR1 as SGHRS and CDR2 as YFSETQ. V dropped 0 bases and J dropped 5 bases, with 15 bases sitting between them. The CDR3 covers 16 residues. CDR3 coding DNA: TGCGCCAGCAGCTTGGACCGGGGAAATAGGGACAATGAGCAGTTCTTC. This encodes CASSLDRGNRDNEQFF.

J is TRBJ2-1 and V is TRBV27; D might be TRBD1 (6 bases). There are 16 residues in the CDR3. The V end lost 9 bases, the J end lost 9 bases, and 27 bases lay between the germline ends. Germline loops: CDR1 MNHEY, CDR2 SMNVEV (reference sequence). Written as DNA, the CDR3 is TGTGCCAGTTCCAGGGCAGGGGCGTTGGGGGTAGGTGAGCAGTTCTTC. This gives the protein CASSRAGALGVGEQFF.

The V and J genes are TRBV7-2 and TRBJ2-3; D possibly corresponds to TRBD2 (6 bases). CDR3 length: 16 amino acids. Looked up from germline, CDR1 is SGHTA and CDR2 is FQGNSA. The V gene lost 4 bases and the J gene lost 0 bases, with 14 bases spanning the gap. The CDR3 region is CASSSGLFTSTDTQYF. The DNA for the CDR3 is TGTGCCAGCAGCTCCGGACTATTTACTAGCACAGATACGCAGTATTTT.

The chain recombines TRBV28 with TRBJ1-1; possibly TRBD1 for D (5 bases). Per the germline V gene, CDR1 is MDHEN and CDR2 is SYDVKM. V was clipped by 5 bases and J by 6 bases, with 16 bases between them. The CDR3 consists of 14 residues. CDR3 protein: CASSARRTRPEAFF. CDR3 nucleotides: TGTGCCAGCAGTGCAAGAAGGACAAGGCCTGAAGCTTTCTTT.

The chain couples TRBV5-1 to TRBJ1-2, with D uncertain. V lost 5 bases and J lost 3, with 23 bases in between. In germline, CDR1 is SGHRS, CDR2 YFSETQ. This CDR3 is built from 17 residues. CDR3 sequence: CASSHPRGIEVDYGYTF. CDR3 DNA: TGCGCCAGCAGTCACCCACGTGGAATAGAGGTAGACTATGGCTACACCTTC. The entire variable domain, with the rest obtained from reference TRBV5-1 and TRBJ1-2, is as follows: KAGVTQTPRYLIKTRGQQVTLSCSPISGHRSVSWYQQTPGQGLQFLFEYFSETQRNKGNFPGRFSGRQFSNSRSEMNVSTLELGDSALYLCASSHPRGIEVDYGYTFGSGTRLTVV.

Of note for this clone: This sample also contains other DNA sequences that code for the same CDR3. The J gene is TRBJ2-3, the V gene TRBV9; TRBD1 is a possible D gene (6 bases). The CDR3 has 14 residues. Trimming pared 0 bases from V and 1 base from J, leaving 6 bases between. Germline values: CDR1 SGDLS, CDR2 YYNGEE. The CDR3 DNA sequence: TGTGCCAGCAGCGTAGGACAGGGCACAGATACGCAGTATTTT. This codes for CASSVGQGTDTQYF.

This chain joins TRBV18 and TRBJ1-3, with D tentatively TRBD1 (6 bases). Trimming pared 1 base from V and 4 bases from J, leaving 11 bases between. Germline CDR1 KGHSH, CDR2 LQKENI. CDR3 size: 15 residues. DNA for the CDR3: TGTGCCAGCTCACCACGACAGGTTGAAGGAAACACCATATATTTT. Translated: CASSPRQVEGNTIYF.

This clone was recorded only once. The chain employs TRBV7-9 and TRBJ1-1, with 7 bases aligning to TRBD1. The J segment lost 0 bases and the V segment lost 1 base, leaving 14 bases of the junction unmatched. The CDR3 is 19 residues long. From germline, CDR1 is SEHNR and CDR2 FQNEAQ (reference sequence). DNA for the CDR3: TGTGCCAGCAGCTTAGTGGTGGGACAGAAAGCTTCGATGAACACTGAAGCTTTCTTT. This sequence encodes CASSLVVGQKASMNTEAFF.

The rearrangement uses TRBV7-2 and TRBJ1-2, with D perhaps TRBD1 (5 bases). CDR1 is SGHTA and CDR2 is FQGNSA in the germline V gene. Trimming took 5 bases from V and 5 from J, leaving 15 bases between them. The CDR3 length is 14 residues. The CDR3 coding sequence is TGTGCCAGCAGCCGAGAGCGGGGCGGGTATGGCTACACCTTC. It yields the protein CASSRERGGYGYTF.

Here the CDR3 reads CASSYGGTLPQQYF. Here the CDR3 DNA reads TGTGCCAGCAGTTATGGCGGGACGCTTCCTCAGCAGTACTTC. The J gene is TRBJ2-7, the V gene TRBV6-6, with D possibly being TRBD2 (6 bases). The germline V and J ends were trimmed by 3 bases and 8 bases, with 17 bases remaining between them. The CDR3 spans 14 residues. In germline, CDR1 is MNHNY, CDR2 SVGAGI (reference sequence).

As concerns this clone: This CDR3 is missing its conserved last phenylalanine or tryptophan, likely due to a read error. The limits of the CDR3 on the DNA are not certain, so only TCRdb's listed CDR3 is given. The chain is built from TRBV7-8 and TRBJ1-1. The CDR3 has 13 amino acids, counting both end residues. The germline gives CDR1 SGHVS, CDR2 FQNEAQ. Here the CDR3 reads CASSLGRGGPRGD.

The chain carries TRBV13 and TRBJ2-3, with 13 bases aligning to TRBD2. The V gene end was trimmed by 5 bases and the J gene end by 3 bases; junction bases not matched to a gene: 2. This CDR3 is 15 amino acids long. The germline V gene encodes CDR1 PRHDT and CDR2 FYEKMQ (reference sequence). The CDR3 DNA reads TGTGCCAGCAGCCAACTAGCGGGGGGGACAGATACGCAGTATTTT. Translating gives CASSQLAGGTDTQYF.

The rearrangement links TRBV7-2 to TRBJ1-2; D is undetermined. The CDR3 extends over 14 amino acids. Germline CDR1 SGHTA, CDR2 FQGNSA. V shed 3 bases and J shed 5 bases, with 13 bases lying between them. The chain's CDR3 is CASSFSYTSYGYTF. The CDR3 nucleotides are TGTGCCAGCAGCTTCTCGTACACCTCTTATGGCTACACCTTC.

The CDR3 sequence is CASSEFWQSNQPQHF. CDR3 DNA sequence: TGTGCCAGCAGTGAATTCTGGCAATCGAATCAGCCCCAGCATTTT. The V call is TRBV6-1, the J call TRBJ1-5; D not resolved. The CDR3 spans 15 residues. Trimming took off 2 bases at V and 4 bases at J, with 12 bases between the two ends. Germline CDR1 reads MNHNS; CDR2 reads SASEGT.

This chain uses TRBV5-1 with TRBJ2-3; 16 nucleotides line up with TRBD2. CDR1 is SGHRS and CDR2 is YFSETQ in the germline V gene. After removal of 4 bases from V and 0 bases from J, the junction contained 5 bases not matched to a gene. The CDR3 covers 18 residues. CDR3 loop: CASSRGTSGGASTDTQYF. CDR3 nucleotide sequence: TGCGCCAGCAGCAGAGGGACTAGCGGGGGGGCCAGCACAGATACGCAGTATTTT.

The chain uses TRBV2 and TRBJ1-5; TRBD1 aligns across 8 bases. CDR1 SNHLY and CDR2 FYNNEI come from the germline V gene. The V gene end was trimmed by 6 bases and the J gene end by 4 bases; junction bases not matched to a gene: 5. This CDR3 spans 14 amino acids. The CDR3 DNA sequence: TGTGCCAGCAGACCGGGACAGGATAATCAGCCCCAGCATTTT. Translating it yields CASRPGQDNQPQHF.

V and J are TRBV2 and TRBJ2-3; 8 positions match TRBD2. The germline V gene has CDR1 SNHLY and CDR2 FYNNEI. Trimming cost V 1 base and J 4 bases; bases outside gene matches: 4. This CDR3 spans 15 amino acids. CDR3 residues: CASSEVGTSADTQYF. The CDR3 DNA sequence: TGTGCCAGCAGTGAAGTTGGGACTAGTGCAGATACGCAGTATTTT.

This clone was detected a few times. The chain recombines TRBV5-1 with TRBJ1-1; 7 bases fit TRBD1. The CDR3 runs 15 residues. V shed 4 bases and J 0 bases; nucleotides not matched to a gene: 6. Germline V gene data show CDR1 as SGHRS and CDR2 as YFSETQ. The CDR3 nucleotides are TGCGCCAGCAGCCGGGCGACAGGGATGAACACTGAAGCTTTCTTT. Its protein is CASSRATGMNTEAFF.

The genes are TRBV7-2 and TRBJ2-4, with 7 positions matching TRBD2. This CDR3 is 19 amino acids long. The germline V gene has CDR1 SGHTA and CDR2 FQGNSA. V shed 5 bases, J shed 4 bases, and the junction held 20 bases outside the gene matches. The CDR3 loop is CASSPRPPVWAGVKNIQYF. DNA of the CDR3: TGTGCCAGCAGCCCGCGCCCCCCCGTTTGGGCGGGGGTAAAAAACATTCAGTACTTC.

The chain links TRBV10-3 to TRBJ1-3, with 9 positions matching TRBD1. V was pared by 1 base and J by 2 bases, with 3 bases of the junction left unmatched. CDR1 and CDR2 from the germline V gene are ENHRY and SYGVKD. This CDR3 is built from 16 residues. The CDR3 here is CAISEYGTGTGNTIYF. The CDR3 DNA follows: TGTGCCATCAGTGAGTACGGGACAGGGACTGGAAACACCATATATTTT.

The table lists this clone with a few counts. V and J are TRBV5-8 and TRBJ1-4; D not certain. The germline V gene has CDR1 SGHTS and CDR2 YDEGEE. The CDR3 has 14 amino acids. Trimming removed 0 bases from V and 4 bases from J, with 7 bases in between. The CDR3: CASSLAQYNEKLFF. The CDR3 DNA follows: TGTGCCAGCAGCTTGGCCCAGTATAATGAAAAACTGTTTTTT.

This clone was seen just once. The gene calls are TRBV20-1 and TRBJ2-1; D possibly corresponds to TRBD2 (6 bases). Germline V gives CDR1 DFQATT, CDR2 SNEGSKA (reference sequence). The CDR3 is made up of 10 amino acids. V lost 3 bases and J 10 bases, leaving 7 bases between the germline ends. The CDR3 protein is CSASRGEQFF. The CDR3 DNA reads as TGCAGTGCTAGTCGGGGGGAGCAGTTCTTC.

This chain connects TRBV7-9 to TRBJ2-1, with TRBD2 matching 7 bases. From germline, CDR1 is SEHNR and CDR2 FQNEAQ (reference sequence). With V trimmed by 5 bases and J by 6 bases, 7 bases remained unmatched. This CDR3 is built from 14 residues. CDR3 bases: TGTGCCAGCAGCCGAGTGACGGGGGGCAATGAGCAGTTCTTC. Amino acid sequence: CASSRVTGGNEQFF.

The chain recombines TRBV30 with TRBJ2-2; 8 bases fit TRBD1. Germline CDR1 reads GTSNPN; CDR2 reads SVGIG (reference sequence). This CDR3 is built from 16 residues. The V gene end was trimmed by 0 bases and the J gene end by 2 bases; junction bases not matched to a gene: 5. CDR3 region: CAWSVLDRENTGELFF. CDR3 DNA: TGTGCCTGGAGTGTATTGGACAGGGAAAACACCGGGGAGCTGTTTTTT.